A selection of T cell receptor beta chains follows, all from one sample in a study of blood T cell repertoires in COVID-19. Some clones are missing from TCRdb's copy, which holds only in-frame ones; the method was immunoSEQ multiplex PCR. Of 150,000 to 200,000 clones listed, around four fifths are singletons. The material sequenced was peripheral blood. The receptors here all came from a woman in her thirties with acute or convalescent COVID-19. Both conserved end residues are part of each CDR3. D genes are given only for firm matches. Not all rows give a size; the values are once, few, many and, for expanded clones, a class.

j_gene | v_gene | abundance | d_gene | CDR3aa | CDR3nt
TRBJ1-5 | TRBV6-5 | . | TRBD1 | CASSLGTGGNQPQHF | TGTGCCAGCAGTCTGGGGACAGGGGGGAATCAGCCCCAGCATTTT
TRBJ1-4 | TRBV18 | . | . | CASSPRGTNEKLFF | TGTGCCAGCTCACCAAGGGGTACTAATGAAAAACTGTTTTTT
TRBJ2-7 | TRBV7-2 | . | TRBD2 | CASNKNGGSREQYF | TGTGCCAGCAACAAGAACGGGGGGTCGCGCGAGCAGTACTTC
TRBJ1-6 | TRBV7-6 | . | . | CASSLNGQGYSPLHF | TGTGCCAGCAGCTTAAACGGGCAGGGGTATTCACCCCTCCACTTT
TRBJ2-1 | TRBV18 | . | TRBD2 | CASSPGLAGGNEQFF | TGTGCCAGCTCACCCGGACTAGCGGGAGGCAATGAGCAGTTCTTC
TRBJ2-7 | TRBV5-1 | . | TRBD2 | CASSLSLAGAYEQYF | TGCGCCAGCAGCTTGTCCCTAGCGGGGGCCTACGAGCAGTACTTC
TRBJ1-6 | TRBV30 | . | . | CAWKRTGGANSPLHF | TGTGCCTGGAAACGAACGGGGGGTGCGAATTCACCCCTCCACTTT
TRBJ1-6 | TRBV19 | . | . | CASNPSVGANSPLHF | TGTGCCAGTAATCCTTCGGTAGGGGCAAATTCACCCCTCCACTTT
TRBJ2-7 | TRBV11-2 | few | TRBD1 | CASSLPGTGTEEQYF | TGTGCCAGCAGCTTACCCGGGACAGGGACGGAGGAGCAGTACTTC
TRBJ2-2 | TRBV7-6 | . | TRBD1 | CASSPRTDRATGELFF | TGTGCCAGCAGCCCACGGACCGACAGGGCCACCGGGGAGCTGTTTTTT
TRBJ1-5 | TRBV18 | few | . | CASSGDSRNQPQHF | TGTGCCAGCTCAGGAGACAGCCGAAATCAGCCCCAGCATTTT
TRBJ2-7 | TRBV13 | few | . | CASSFGRAYEQYF | TGTGCCAGCAGCTTCGGCAGGGCCTACGAGCAGTACTTC
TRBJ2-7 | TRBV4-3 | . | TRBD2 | CASSQEAAGGRYEQYF | TGCGCCAGCAGCCAAGAGGCAGCGGGAGGGCGCTACGAGCAGTACTTC
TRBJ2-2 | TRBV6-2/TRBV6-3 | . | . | CASSSVNTGELFF | TGTGCCAGCAGTTCGGTTAACACCGGGGAGCTGTTTTTT
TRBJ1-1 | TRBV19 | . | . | CASTPEGSTAFF | TGTGCCAGTACTCCCGAGGGCTCTACGGCTTTCTTT
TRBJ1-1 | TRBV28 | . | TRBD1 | CASSLSGQAGYEAFF | TGTGCCAGCAGTTTGTCGGGACAGGCGGGGTATGAAGCTTTCTTT
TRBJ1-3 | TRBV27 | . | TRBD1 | CASSLGQGAGNTIYF | TGTGCCAGCAGTTTAGGACAGGGGGCTGGAAACACCATATATTTT
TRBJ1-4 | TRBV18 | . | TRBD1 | CASSPTGGGNEKLFF | TGTGCCAGCTCACCAACAGGGGGCGGCAATGAAAAACTGTTTTTT
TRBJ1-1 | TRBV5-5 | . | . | CASSLLWNTEAFF | TGTGCCAGCAGCTTGCTATGGAACACTGAAGCTTTCTTT
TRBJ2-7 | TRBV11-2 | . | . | CASSLQSYEQYF | TGTGCCAGCAGCTTACAGTCCTACGAGCAGTACTTC
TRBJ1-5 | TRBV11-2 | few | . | CASSRGRGNQPQHF | TGTGCCAGCAGCCGGGGAAGGGGCAATCAGCCCCAGCATTTT
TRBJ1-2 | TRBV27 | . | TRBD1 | CASKQGGRGYTF | TGTGCCAGCAAACAGGGGGGACGAGGCTACACCTTC
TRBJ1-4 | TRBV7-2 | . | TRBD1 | CASSPRTGRGEKLFF | TGTGCCAGCAGCCCGAGGACAGGGAGAGGTGAAAAACTGTTTTTT